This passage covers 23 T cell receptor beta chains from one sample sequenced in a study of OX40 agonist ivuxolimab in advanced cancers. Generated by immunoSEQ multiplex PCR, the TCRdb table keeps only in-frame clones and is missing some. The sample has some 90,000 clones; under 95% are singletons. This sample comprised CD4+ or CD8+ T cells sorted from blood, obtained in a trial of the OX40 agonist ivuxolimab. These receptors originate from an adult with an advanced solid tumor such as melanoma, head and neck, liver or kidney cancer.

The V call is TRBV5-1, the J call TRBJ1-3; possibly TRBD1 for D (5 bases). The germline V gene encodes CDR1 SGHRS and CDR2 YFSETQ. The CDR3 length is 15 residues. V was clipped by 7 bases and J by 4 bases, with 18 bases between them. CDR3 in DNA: TGCGCCAGCTGCCCAGGGACGGTGGTAGGAAACACCATATATTTT. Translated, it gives CASCPGTVVGNTIYF.

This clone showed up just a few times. Here the CDR3 reads CASRGLNTEAFF. CDR3 bases: TGTGCCAGCAGGGGGCTGAACACTGAAGCTTTCTTT. The chain recombines TRBV28 with TRBJ1-1; perhaps TRBD1 as D (5 bases). The CDR3 contains 12 residues. V was trimmed by 6 bases and J by 0 bases, leaving 5 bases between them. From germline, CDR1 is MDHEN and CDR2 SYDVKM.

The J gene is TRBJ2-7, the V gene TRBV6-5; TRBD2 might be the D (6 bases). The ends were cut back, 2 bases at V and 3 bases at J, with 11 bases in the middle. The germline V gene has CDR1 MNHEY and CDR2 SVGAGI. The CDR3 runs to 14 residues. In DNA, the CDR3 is TGTGCCAGCAGTTACGGGGGGAGTGTCTACGAGCAGTACTTC. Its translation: CASSYGGSVYEQYF.

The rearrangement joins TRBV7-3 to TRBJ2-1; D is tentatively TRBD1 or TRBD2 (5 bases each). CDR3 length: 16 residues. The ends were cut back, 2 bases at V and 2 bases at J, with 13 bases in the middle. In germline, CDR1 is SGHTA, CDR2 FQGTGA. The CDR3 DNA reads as TGTGCCAGCAGCTTACGAGGGACGGTGCCCTACAATGAGCAGTTCTTC. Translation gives CASSLRGTVPYNEQFF.

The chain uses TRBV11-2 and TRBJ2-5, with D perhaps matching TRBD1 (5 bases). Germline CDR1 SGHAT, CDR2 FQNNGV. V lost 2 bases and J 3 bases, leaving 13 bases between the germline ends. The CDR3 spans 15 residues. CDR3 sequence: CASSLYGAMEETQYF. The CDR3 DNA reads TGTGCCAGCAGCTTATATGGGGCGATGGAAGAGACCCAGTACTTC.

CDR3: CASSVEAVGNTIYF. The DNA for the CDR3 is TGTGCCAGCAGCGTAGAGGCAGTTGGAAACACCATATATTTT. The chain joins TRBV9 to TRBJ1-3; no clear D gene. This CDR3 is built from 14 residues. Trimming took 0 bases from V and 3 from J, leaving 7 bases between them. CDR1 is SGDLS, CDR2 YYNGEE, per germline.

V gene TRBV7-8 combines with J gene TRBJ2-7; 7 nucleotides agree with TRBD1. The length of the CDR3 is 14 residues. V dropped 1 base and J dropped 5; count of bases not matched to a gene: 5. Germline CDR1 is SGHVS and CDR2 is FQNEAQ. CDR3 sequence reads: CASSLVGQVNEQYF. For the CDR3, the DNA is TGTGCCAGCAGCTTAGTCGGACAGGTTAACGAGCAGTACTTC.

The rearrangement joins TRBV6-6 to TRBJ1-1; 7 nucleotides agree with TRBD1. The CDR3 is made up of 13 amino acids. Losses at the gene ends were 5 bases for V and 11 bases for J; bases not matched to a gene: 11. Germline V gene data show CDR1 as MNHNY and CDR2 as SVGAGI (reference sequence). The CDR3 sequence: CASSVTRGRGAFF. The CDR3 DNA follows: TGTGCCAGCAGTGTTACTAGGGGGCGAGGGGCTTTCTTT.

CDR3 residues: CASRRQSPETQYF. Here the CDR3 DNA reads TGTGCCAGCAGGCGACAGAGCCCAGAGACCCAGTACTTC. The rearrangement links TRBV6-5 to TRBJ2-5, with D possibly TRBD1 on 5 matching bases. Trimming stripped 6 bases from V and 4 bases from J, with 12 bases between. Germline V gene data show CDR1 as MNHEY and CDR2 as SVGAGI. The CDR3 loop spans 13 amino acids.

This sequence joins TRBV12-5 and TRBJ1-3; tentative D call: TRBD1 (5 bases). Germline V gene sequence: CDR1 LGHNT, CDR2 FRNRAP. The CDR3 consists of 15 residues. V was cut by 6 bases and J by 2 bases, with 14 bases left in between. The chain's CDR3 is CASGPGVSAGNTIYF. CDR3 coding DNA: TGTGCTAGTGGCCCGGGGGTTAGTGCTGGAAACACCATATATTTT.

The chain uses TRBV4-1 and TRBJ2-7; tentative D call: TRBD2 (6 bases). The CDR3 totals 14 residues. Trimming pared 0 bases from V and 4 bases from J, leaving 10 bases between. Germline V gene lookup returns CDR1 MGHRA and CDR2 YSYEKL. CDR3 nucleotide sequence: TGCGCCAGCAGCCAAGAAGCGGGCTCTTACGAGCAGTACTTC. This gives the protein CASSQEAGSYEQYF.

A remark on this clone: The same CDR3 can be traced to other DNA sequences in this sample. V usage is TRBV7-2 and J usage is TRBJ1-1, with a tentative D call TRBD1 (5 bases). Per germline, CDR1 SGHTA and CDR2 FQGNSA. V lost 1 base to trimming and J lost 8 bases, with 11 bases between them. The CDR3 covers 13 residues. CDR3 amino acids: CASSLVGTAEAFF. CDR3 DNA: TGTGCCAGCAGCTTAGTGGGGACGGCCGAAGCTTTCTTT.

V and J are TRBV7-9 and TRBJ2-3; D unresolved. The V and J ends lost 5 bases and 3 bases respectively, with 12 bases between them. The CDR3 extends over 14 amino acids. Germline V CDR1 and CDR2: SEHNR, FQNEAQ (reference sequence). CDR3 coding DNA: TGTGCCAGCAGCCCGGTTGGAGCTACAGATACGCAGTATTTT. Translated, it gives CASSPVGATDTQYF.

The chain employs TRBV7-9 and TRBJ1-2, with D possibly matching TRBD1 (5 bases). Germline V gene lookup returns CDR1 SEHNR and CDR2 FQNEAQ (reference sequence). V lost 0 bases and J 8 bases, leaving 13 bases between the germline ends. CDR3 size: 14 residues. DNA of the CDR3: TGTGCCAGCAGCTTAGCCAGACCGGGGGAGGGCTACACCTTC. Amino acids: CASSLARPGEGYTF.

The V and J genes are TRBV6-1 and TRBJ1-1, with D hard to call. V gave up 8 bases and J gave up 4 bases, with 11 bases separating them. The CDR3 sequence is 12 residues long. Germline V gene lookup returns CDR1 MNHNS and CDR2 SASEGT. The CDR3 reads CASSQRGTEAFF. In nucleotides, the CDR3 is TGTGCCAGCTCGCAACGGGGCACTGAAGCTTTCTTT.

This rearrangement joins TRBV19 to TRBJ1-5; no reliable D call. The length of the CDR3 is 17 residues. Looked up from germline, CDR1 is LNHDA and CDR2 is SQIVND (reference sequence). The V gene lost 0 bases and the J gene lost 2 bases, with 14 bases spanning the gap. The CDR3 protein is CASSIDLLALGNQPQHF. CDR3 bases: TGTGCCAGTAGTATAGATCTGCTCGCTTTGGGCAATCAGCCCCAGCATTTT.

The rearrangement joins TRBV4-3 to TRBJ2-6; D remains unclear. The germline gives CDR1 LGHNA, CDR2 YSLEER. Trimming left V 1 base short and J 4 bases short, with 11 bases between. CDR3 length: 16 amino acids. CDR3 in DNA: TGCGCCAGCAGCCAAGCTATAGCATCCGGGGCCAACGTCCTGACTTTC. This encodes CASSQAIASGANVLTF.

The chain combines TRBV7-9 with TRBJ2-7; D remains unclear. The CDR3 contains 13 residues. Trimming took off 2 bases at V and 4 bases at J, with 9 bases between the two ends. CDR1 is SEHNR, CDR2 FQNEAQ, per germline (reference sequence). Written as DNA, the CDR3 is TGTGCCAGCAGCTTAATATATCGATACGAGCAGTACTTC. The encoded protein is CASSLIYRYEQYF.

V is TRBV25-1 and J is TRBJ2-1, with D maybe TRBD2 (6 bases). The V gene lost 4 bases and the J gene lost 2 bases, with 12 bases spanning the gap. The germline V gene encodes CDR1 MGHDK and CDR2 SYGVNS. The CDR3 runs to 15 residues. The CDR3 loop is CASSVRREPYNEQFF. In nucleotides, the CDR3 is TGTGCCAGCAGTGTGCGGCGGGAACCCTACAATGAGCAGTTCTTC.

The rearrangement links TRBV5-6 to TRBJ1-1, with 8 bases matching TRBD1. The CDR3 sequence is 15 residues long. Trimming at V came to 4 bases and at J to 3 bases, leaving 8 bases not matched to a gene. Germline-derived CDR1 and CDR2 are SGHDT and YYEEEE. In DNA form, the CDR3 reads TGTGCCAGCAGCCTTACGACAGGGGCTCACACTGAAGCTTTCTTT. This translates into CASSLTTGAHTEAFF.

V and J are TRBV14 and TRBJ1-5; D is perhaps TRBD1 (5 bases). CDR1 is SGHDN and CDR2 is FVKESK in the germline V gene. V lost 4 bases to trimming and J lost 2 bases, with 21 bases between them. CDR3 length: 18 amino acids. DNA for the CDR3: TGTGCCAGCAGCCTCCCCGGCCCTGAGAGGGACGGCAATCAGCCCCAGCATTTT. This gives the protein CASSLPGPERDGNQPQHF.

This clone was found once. The CDR3 nucleotides are TGTGCCAGCAGCCGCGGTCCGGCCTATGGCTACACCTTC. It codes for CASSRGPAYGYTF. The chain recombines TRBV5-4 with TRBJ1-2; no firm D call. The germline V gene encodes CDR1 SGHNT and CDR2 YYREEE (reference sequence). Between the trimmed V and J ends, which lost 4 bases and 4 bases, there was a span of 11 bases. The CDR3 totals 13 residues. The variable domain in full, with the rest retrieved from reference TRBV5-4 and TRBJ1-2, is ETGVTQSPTHLIKTRGQQVTLRCSSQSGHNTVSWYQQALGQGPQFIFQYYREEENGRGNFPPRFSGLQFPNYSSELNVNALELDDSALYLCASSRGPAYGYTFGSGTRLTVV.

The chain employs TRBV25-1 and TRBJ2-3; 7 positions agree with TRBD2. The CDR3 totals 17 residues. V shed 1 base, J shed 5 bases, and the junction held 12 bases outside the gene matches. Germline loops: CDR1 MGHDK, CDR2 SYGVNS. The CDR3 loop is CASSEFTGGHPGDTQYF. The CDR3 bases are TGTGCCAGCAGTGAATTTACGGGAGGACACCCCGGAGATACGCAGTATTTT. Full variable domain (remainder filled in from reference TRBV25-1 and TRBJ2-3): EADIYQTPRYLVIGTGKKITLECSQTMGHDKMYWYQQDPGMELHLIHYSYGVNSTEKGDLSSESTVSRIRTEHFPLTLESARPSHTSQYLCASSEFTGGHPGDTQYFGPGTRLTVL.